This TCR beta chain was recorded in a study of blood T cell repertoires in COVID-19. In the study overall: Samples taken during acute and convalescent COVID-19 were collected in the United States, Italy and Spain. Nucleic acid was either cDNA or gDNA, and it came from T cells, B-cell-depleted T cells, or PBMCs.

Per the study methods: For nucleated cells, counts were estimated from reference gene primer amplification. Clones were read by immunoSEQ multiplex PCR, and TCRdb kept only the in-frame ones, dropping some. The V and J calls and clone size are taken from that table; D and trimming were inferred from the DNA. This table has approximately 100,000 clones, about 90% appearing once. The sample was peripheral blood. This TCR came from an older man with acute or convalescent COVID-19.

In nucleotides, the CDR3 is TGTGCCAGCAGCCCAACTCGGGCCAGGGGACAAGAGACCCAGTACTTC. Residues: CASSPTRARGQETQYF. The chain carries TRBV11-2 and TRBJ2-5, with D possibly TRBD1 on 6 matching bases. Trimming stripped 5 bases from V and 2 bases from J, with 18 bases between. The CDR3 is 16 amino acids. Looked up from germline, CDR1 is SGHAT and CDR2 is FQNNGV.